Listed here are 22 T cell receptor beta chains from one sample, sequenced in a study of T cells in Graves' hyperthyroidism and ophthalmopathy. The investigators amplified TCR beta CDR3 regions from RNA transcripts. The HTBI primer set was used in a first-round RT-PCR of the TCR CDR3. TCRdb re-derived calls from the multiplex PCR reads in MiXCR, one entry per CDR3 protein. The sample lists under 750,000 distinct CDR3 sequences; roughly 20% were seen once. Sequenced input: blood. The receptors were gathered from a woman between 45 and 65 years old with Graves' hyperthyroidism that later progressed to Graves' ophthalmopathy.

The chain combines TRBV7-2 with TRBJ2-7; possible D gene TRBD2, 6 bases. The V end lost 2 bases, the J end lost 0 bases, and 11 bases lay between the germline ends. Germline V gives CDR1 SGHTA, CDR2 FQGNSA. The CDR3 is made up of 15 amino acids. In DNA form, the CDR3 reads TGTGCCAGCAGCTTAAACGGGGACTTCTCCTACGAGCAGTACTTC. Protein sequence: CASSLNGDFSYEQYF.

The sample holds many counts of this clonotype. The chain joins TRBV5-1 to TRBJ2-4; 10 nucleotides line up with TRBD2. The CDR3 has 17 residues. Germline CDR1 is SGHRS and CDR2 is YFSETQ. V shed 5 bases, J shed 0 bases, and the junction held 8 bases outside the gene matches. CDR3 in DNA: TGCGCCAGCAGATGGGAAGCGGGGGGGCCAGCCAAAAACATTCAGTACTTC. Protein: CASRWEAGGPAKNIQYF.

The table lists this clonotype with many counts. The genes are TRBV6-1 and TRBJ1-2; D gene ambiguous. The germline V gene has CDR1 MNHNS and CDR2 SASEGT. Trimming took off 5 bases at V and 7 bases at J, with 17 bases between the two ends. The length of the CDR3 is 14 residues. In DNA form, the CDR3 reads TGTGCCAGCAGTACTCAGAGCAAAATAGGTGGCTACACCTTC. This encodes CASSTQSKIGGYTF.

This clonotype has more than one count but fewer than ten. The rearrangement joins TRBV4-1 to TRBJ1-1; weak D call: TRBD1 (5 bases). This CDR3 is built from 16 residues. V lost 4 bases and J 0 bases, leaving 15 bases between the germline ends. Germline CDR1 is MGHRA and CDR2 is YSYEKL. The chain's CDR3 is CASSRGPSFLNTEAFF. CDR3 DNA sequence: TGCGCCAGCAGCCGGGGACCGTCCTTTCTGAACACTGAAGCTTTCTTT.

This clonotype has just a few counts. This chain connects TRBV6-6 to TRBJ1-6; D not resolved. In germline, CDR1 is MNHNY, CDR2 SVGAGI (reference sequence). V shed 0 bases and J shed 6 bases, with 6 bases lying between them. The CDR3 length is 14 residues. CDR3 sequence: CASSYSNSNSPLHF. CDR3 DNA: TGTGCCAGCAGTTACTCGAACAGTAATTCACCCCTCCACTTT.

In its sample, this clonotype was seen many times. This chain uses TRBV12-3 or TRBV12-4 with TRBJ2-1, with a possible D match to TRBD2 (6 bases). The CDR3 consists of 14 residues. Trimming pared 5 bases from V and 6 bases from J, leaving 14 bases between. CDR3 loop: CASSRRRGLNEQFF. The CDR3 DNA reads TGTGCCAGCAGTCGGAGGCGGGGTCTCAATGAGCAGTTCTTC.

This clonotype was observed many times. The chain carries TRBV30 and TRBJ2-7; perhaps TRBD2 as D (5 bases). Germline V lookup: CDR1 GTSNPN, CDR2 SVGIG (reference sequence). This CDR3 spans 10 amino acids. The ends were cut back, 6 bases at V and 6 bases at J, with 9 bases in the middle. The CDR3 protein is CACDYGEQYF. The CDR3 DNA reads as TGTGCCTGTGACTACGGCGAGCAGTACTTC.

The rearrangement uses TRBV2 and TRBJ2-1, with TRBD1 identical over 11 bases. This CDR3 has 14 residues. J was trimmed by 8 bases and V by 8 bases; bases with no gene match: 8. Germline CDR1 reads SNHLY; CDR2 reads FYNNEI. The CDR3 DNA follows: TGTGCCAGCCTGGACAGGGGGCGCGTAGATGAGCAGTTCTTC. Translating it yields CASLDRGRVDEQFF.

The chain has TRBV6-1 and TRBJ1-2; no firm D call. The CDR3 spans 12 residues. Trimming took 8 bases from V and 3 from J, leaving 10 bases between them. In germline, CDR1 is MNHNS, CDR2 SASEGT. The CDR3, as DNA: TGTGCCAGCCGCAAGCAGTACTATGGCTACACCTTC. Translating it yields CASRKQYYGYTF.

This clonotype occurred a few times. This sequence joins TRBV10-2 and TRBJ1-2; no definite D call. This CDR3 has 11 amino acids. CDR1 is WSHSY, CDR2 SAAADI, per germline. Trimming removed 8 bases at V and 6 bases at J, with 10 bases between. The CDR3, as DNA: TGCGCCAGCCAGGACCTCCATGGCTACACCTTC. Encoded protein: CASQDLHGYTF.

The rearrangement joins TRBV15 to TRBJ1-1; a weak D match, TRBD1 (5 bases). The length of the CDR3 is 15 residues. Per germline, CDR1 LNHNV and CDR2 YYDKDF (reference sequence). Trimming cost V 2 bases and J 4 bases, with 14 bases left between them. The CDR3 coding sequence is TGTGCCACCAGCAGAAACCAAGACAGATTCACTGAAGCTTTCTTT. Its translation: CATSRNQDRFTEAFF. The full variable domain, rest sourced from reference TRBV15 and TRBJ1-1, is DAMVIQNPRYQVTQFGKPVTLSCSQTLNHNVMYWYQQKSSQAPKLLFHYYDKDFNNEADTPDNFQSRRPNTSFCFLDIRSPGLGDTAMYLCATSRNQDRFTEAFFGQGTRLTVV.

This clonotype turned up a few times. The chain employs TRBV3-1 and TRBJ2-3; possibly TRBD1 or TRBD2 for D (6 bases each). This CDR3 is 15 amino acids long. V was cut by 1 base and J by 6 bases, with 14 bases left in between. Germline V gene lookup returns CDR1 LGHDT and CDR2 YNNKEL (reference sequence). The CDR3, as DNA: TGTGCCAGCAGCCAAGGGGACGGGGGCTCTGATACGCAGTATTTT. This codes for CASSQGDGGSDTQYF.

This rearrangement joins TRBV10-3 to TRBJ1-1; D gene unclear. V lost 7 bases and J 5 bases, leaving 8 bases between the germline ends. The CDR3 is 11 amino acids. CDR1 is ENHRY and CDR2 is SYGVKD in the germline V gene. The CDR3 reads CAIKGRTEAFF. CDR3 DNA: TGTGCCATCAAGGGTAGGACTGAAGCTTTCTTT.

This clonotype has at least ten counts. V usage is TRBV11-2 and J usage is TRBJ1-2; possible D gene TRBD1, 5 bases. Trimming shortened V by 2 bases and J by 3 bases, and 10 bases separated the two germline ends. Per germline, CDR1 SGHAT and CDR2 FQNNGV. The CDR3 is 14 amino acids. DNA of the CDR3: TGTGCCAGCAGCTTATGGGGGTTGGACTATGGCTACACCTTC. This codes for CASSLWGLDYGYTF.

The rearrangement uses TRBV18 and TRBJ2-1; 10 bases match TRBD1. The CDR3 has 17 residues. Germline-derived CDR1 and CDR2 are KGHSH and LQKENI. J gave up 3 bases and V 1 base, and 6 bases lay outside the gene matches. The CDR3 nucleotides are TGTGCCAGCTCACCACAAATCAGGACAGGGGGCTACAATGAGCAGTTCTTC. Protein sequence: CASSPQIRTGGYNEQFF.

J is TRBJ2-4 and V is TRBV4-1; the match to TRBD1 covers 9 bases. Germline lookup yields CDR1 MGHRA and CDR2 YSYEKL. With 4 bases clipped from V and 7 bases from J, the junction kept 5 bases outside the gene matches. The CDR3 runs 14 residues. The CDR3 DNA is TGCGCCAGCAGCCGACGGACAGGGGAGAACATTCAGTACTTC. As protein: CASSRRTGENIQYF.

The CDR3 is CASSLTMGDTQYF. The CDR3 DNA sequence: TGTGCCAGCAGCCTAACGATGGGGGATACGCAGTATTTT. The chain employs TRBV11-2 and TRBJ2-3; D gene unclear. Trimming took off 5 bases at V and 6 bases at J, with 12 bases between the two ends. Germline V gene lookup returns CDR1 SGHAT and CDR2 FQNNGV. The CDR3 loop spans 13 amino acids.

The genes are TRBV5-1 and TRBJ2-5; 10 nucleotides match TRBD2. Germline CDR1 and CDR2: SGHRS and YFSETQ. The junction had 6 bases not matched to a gene; V was cut back by 3 bases and J by 1 base. This CDR3 has 16 residues. The CDR3, as DNA: TGCGCCAGCAGCTGGGGGTGGACTAGCGGCCAAGAGACCCAGTACTTC. Protein: CASSWGWTSGQETQYF. The whole variable domain, remainder taken from reference TRBV5-1 and TRBJ2-5, is KAGVTQTPRYLIKTRGQQVTLSCSPISGHRSVSWYQQTPGQGLQFLFEYFSETQRNKGNFPGRFSGRQFSNSRSEMNVSTLELGDSALYLCASSWGWTSGQETQYFGPGTRLLVL.

This chain uses TRBV7-8 with TRBJ1-1; no clear D. The V end was cut by 11 bases, the J end by 1 base, with 17 bases between. Germline V gene lookup returns CDR1 SGHVS and CDR2 FQNEAQ. The CDR3 is 14 amino acids. CDR3 coding DNA: TGTGCCGTCCAATCAGACCCCGAGAACACTGAAGCTTTCTTT. As protein: CAVQSDPENTEAFF.

Points on this clonotype: This may be a read error, as it is one base from a much larger clone. J is TRBJ1-1 and V is TRBV13, with a weak D call TRBD1 (6 bases). The length of the CDR3 is 15 residues. CDR1 is PRHDT, CDR2 FYEKMQ, per germline (reference sequence). Here the CDR3 reads CAGSLHRDLHTEAFF. The CDR3, as DNA: TGTGCCGGCAGCCTACACAGGGATTTGCACACTGAAGCTTTCTTT.

This clonotype was seen at least ten times. This rearrangement joins TRBV29-1 to TRBJ1-2; TRBD1 matches 7 bases. This CDR3 comprises 13 residues. Germline V gives CDR1 SQVTM, CDR2 ANQGSEA. Unmatched junction bases numbered 9, after V lost 3 bases and J lost 8 bases. The CDR3 is CSVDIDRVGGYTF. In nucleotides, the CDR3 is TGCAGCGTTGACATCGACAGGGTTGGAGGCTACACCTTC.

This clonotype was counted between two and nine times. The chain combines TRBV3-1 with TRBJ1-3; D call uncertain. Germline V gives CDR1 LGHDT, CDR2 YNNKEL (reference sequence). V dropped 0 bases and J dropped 0 bases, with 9 bases sitting between them. The CDR3 is made up of 16 amino acids. The CDR3 region has the DNA TGTGCCAGCAGCCAAGACCCCCCTCACTCTGGAAACACCATATATTTT. This translates into CASSQDPPHSGNTIYF.